The 26 T cell receptor beta chains below come from one sample, sequenced in a study of cytomegalovirus exposure and HLA in healthy donors. Libraries were prepared by immunoSEQ multiplex PCR; TCRdb keeps only in-frame clonotypes and omits some of them. The sample has a few hundred thousand clones; roughly 90% are singletons. Sequencing input: PBMCs. The receptors originated from a woman under 30 in good health and CMV-seronegative.

CDR3 loop: CASSLPTGGSAEQYF. CDR3 DNA sequence: TGTGCCAGCAGTTTACCGACAGGGGGCTCGGCCGAGCAGTACTTC. V usage is TRBV28 and J usage is TRBJ2-7; TRBD1 matches at 10 bases. J was trimmed by 6 bases and V by 2 bases; bases with no gene match: 7. The germline V gene encodes CDR1 MDHEN and CDR2 SYDVKM. The length of the CDR3 is 15 residues.

The chain has TRBV28 and TRBJ1-5; no clear D gene. Germline V gene lookup returns CDR1 MDHEN and CDR2 SYDVKM. Trimming removed 2 bases from V and 6 bases from J, with 5 bases in between. The CDR3 extends over 12 amino acids. The CDR3, as DNA: TGTGCCAGCAGTTTACTTGTTCAGCCCCAGCATTTT. The encoded protein is CASSLLVQPQHF.

The CDR3 sequence: CASSPRVGGELFF. CDR3 nucleotides: TGTGCCAGCAGCCCCCGGGTTGGCGGGGAGCTGTTTTTT. V is TRBV7-3 and J is TRBJ2-2, with D unresolved. This CDR3 comprises 13 residues. Germline CDR1 reads SGHTA; CDR2 reads FQGTGA. V was shortened by 5 bases and J by 7 bases, with 11 bases between the two germline ends. The full variable domain, rest sourced from reference TRBV7-3 and TRBJ2-2, is GAGVSQTPSNKVTEKGKYVELRCDPISGHTALYWYRQSLGQGPEFLIYFQGTGAADDSGLPNDRFFAVRPEGSVSTLKIQRTERGDSAVYLCASSPRVGGELFFGEGSRLTVL.

The chain recombines TRBV10-3 with TRBJ2-7, with D maybe TRBD2 (6 bases). The germline CDR1 and CDR2 sequences are ENHRY and SYGVKD. The CDR3 sequence is 13 residues long. Trimming removed 4 bases from V and 6 bases from J, with 13 bases in between. In nucleotides, the CDR3 is TGTGCCATCAGTGGAGGGACTCCCATCGAGCAGTACTTC. Amino acid sequence: CAISGGTPIEQYF.

The chain recombines TRBV28 with TRBJ1-6; the D gene is possibly TRBD1 (5 bases). Germline lookup yields CDR1 MDHEN and CDR2 SYDVKM. V was cut by 4 bases and J by 7 bases, with 20 bases left in between. The CDR3 is made up of 17 amino acids. The CDR3 protein is CASSSTQPSGANSPLHF. CDR3 nucleotide sequence: TGTGCCAGCAGTTCAACTCAGCCTTCTGGGGCCAATTCACCCCTCCACTTT.

This clone turned up a few times. The junction shows a germline mismatch at one end, possibly a read error. The chain is built from TRBV4-2 and TRBJ2-7, with D possibly TRBD2 on 7 matching bases. Germline assignment: CDR1 LGHNA and CDR2 YNFKEQ. The CDR3 consists of 15 residues. The CDR3 loop reads CASSKEGEGRWEQYF. The DNA for the CDR3 is TGTGCCAGCAGCAAAGAGGGGGAGGGCCGGTGGGAGCAGTACTTC.

The V gene is TRBV7-6, the J gene TRBJ2-7; possibly TRBD2 for D (5 bases). This CDR3 has 15 residues. Germline values: CDR1 SGHVS, CDR2 FNYEAQ. V was pared by 2 bases and J by 4 bases, with 15 bases between. DNA for the CDR3: TGTGCCAGCAGCTTACGATCAGGCCCGGGGTACGAGCAGTACTTC. This encodes CASSLRSGPGYEQYF.

The V call is TRBV19, the J call TRBJ2-3, with D possibly TRBD1 on 6 matching bases. Germline loops: CDR1 LNHDA, CDR2 SQIVND (reference sequence). V gave up 6 bases and J gave up 0 bases, with 13 bases separating them. The CDR3 is 15 residues long. Here the CDR3 DNA reads TGTGCCAGTAGCGCGACAGGTCCTAGCACAGATACGCAGTATTTT. It yields the protein CASSATGPSTDTQYF.

The genes are TRBV6-5 and TRBJ2-1; 7 bases align to TRBD1. V was pared by 6 bases and J by 7 bases, with 12 bases of the junction left unmatched. The V gene's germline CDR1 is MNHEY and CDR2 SVGAGI. The CDR3 has 15 amino acids. In DNA, the CDR3 is TGTGCCAGCAGCCTCGACAGGGCCCCCTCTAATGAGCAGTTCTTC. Protein: CASSLDRAPSNEQFF.

The DNA of the CDR3 is TGCGCCAGCAGCTTGGCCAGGGAAGATACGCAGTATTTT. The encoded protein is CASSLAREDTQYF. The V and J genes are TRBV5-1 and TRBJ2-3; D may be TRBD1 (5 bases). The CDR3 length is 13 residues. V was shortened by 0 bases and J by 5 bases, with 7 bases between the two germline ends. The germline gives CDR1 SGHRS, CDR2 YFSETQ.

CDR3 in DNA: TGCAGCGCCGGACTAGCGGGAGTGGGTACCGGGGAGCTGTTTTTT. It encodes CSAGLAGVGTGELFF. This sequence joins TRBV29-1 and TRBJ2-2, with TRBD2 matching 13 bases. V dropped 7 bases and J dropped 5; count of bases not matched to a gene: 7. The CDR3 contains 15 residues. CDR1 and CDR2 from the germline V gene are SQVTM and ANQGSEA.

This chain uses TRBV5-1 with TRBJ2-2; 11 bases map to TRBD2. The germline gives CDR1 SGHRS, CDR2 YFSETQ. The CDR3 runs to 16 residues. J lost 3 bases, V lost 4 bases, and 5 bases had no gene match. CDR3 region: CASSEIAGGYTGELFF. The CDR3 nucleotides read TGCGCCAGCAGCGAGATAGCGGGAGGGTACACCGGGGAGCTGTTTTTT. The full variable domain, its missing parts supplied by reference TRBV5-1 and TRBJ2-2, is KAGVTQTPRYLIKTRGQQVTLSCSPISGHRSVSWYQQTPGQGLQFLFEYFSETQRNKGNFPGRFSGRQFSNSRSEMNVSTLELGDSALYLCASSEIAGGYTGELFFGEGSRLTVL.

The V and J genes are TRBV4-2 and TRBJ2-7; TRBD2 is a possible D gene (5 bases). This CDR3 spans 14 amino acids. The ends were cut back, 1 base at V and 0 bases at J, with 7 bases in the middle. Looked up from germline, CDR1 is LGHNA and CDR2 is YNFKEQ. The CDR3 loop is CASSQGAGSYEQYF. The CDR3 nucleotides read TGTGCCAGCAGCCAAGGTGCGGGCTCCTACGAGCAGTACTTC.

This clone was detected once. The chain combines TRBV5-5 with TRBJ2-1; D is unresolved. The germline gives CDR1 SGHKS, CDR2 YYEKEE (reference sequence). With 1 base removed from V and 8 bases from J, the gap between germline ends came to 13 bases. The length of the CDR3 is 14 residues. The CDR3, as DNA: TGTGCCAGCAGCTTGTTGGTAGCCGCGGATGAGCAGTTCTTC. Translation gives CASSLLVAADEQFF.

The rearrangement uses TRBV5-8 and TRBJ1-5; D not certain. Trimming stripped 3 bases from V and 11 bases from J, with 9 bases between. The CDR3 spans 11 residues. Germline CDR1 SGHTS, CDR2 YDEGEE. The CDR3: CASSSGPAQHF. DNA of the CDR3: TGTGCCAGCAGCTCGGGTCCAGCCCAGCATTTT.

The V gene is TRBV11-2, the J gene TRBJ1-1; the match to TRBD1 covers 9 bases. The CDR3 spans 11 residues. Trimming removed 10 bases from V and 12 bases from J; junction bases left unmatched: 9. Germline CDR1 SGHAT, CDR2 FQNNGV. The CDR3 nucleotides read TGTGCCACAGGACAGGGGACTAATTCTTTCTTT. Its protein is CATGQGTNSFF.

This clone was seen a few times. The chain recombines TRBV4-1 with TRBJ1-6; 8 positions agree with TRBD1. The length of the CDR3 is 17 residues. Trimming took 4 bases from V and 9 from J; bases not matched to a gene: 14. Germline CDR1 MGHRA, CDR2 YSYEKL. The CDR3 DNA sequence: TGCGCCAGCAGCCGGATTACTACAACAGGGGGAGGTTCACCCCTCCACTTT. Encoded protein: CASSRITTTGGGSPLHF.

This clone has just one count. This chain uses TRBV7-2 with TRBJ2-3, with 8 bases fitting TRBD1. CDR1 and CDR2 from the germline V gene are SGHTA and FQGNSA. Trimming removed 5 bases from V and 2 bases from J; junction bases left unmatched: 6. CDR3 size: 15 residues. CDR3 nucleotides: TGTGCCAGCAGCCCGCGGACAGGGTTCACAGATACGCAGTATTTT. Protein: CASSPRTGFTDTQYF.

This chain uses TRBV27 with TRBJ1-2; 9 bases align to TRBD1. Germline V gives CDR1 MNHEY, CDR2 SMNVEV (reference sequence). The V and J ends lost 4 bases and 4 bases, in that order; junction bases with no gene match: 4. This CDR3 has 14 amino acids. The CDR3 spells CASSSRDRVYGYTF. In nucleotides, the CDR3 is TGTGCCAGCAGTTCCCGGGACAGGGTCTATGGCTACACCTTC.

This chain uses TRBV4-1 with TRBJ2-1, with 8 bases matching TRBD2. Losses at the gene ends were 2 bases for V and 8 bases for J; bases not matched to a gene: 8. The CDR3 covers 15 residues. Per germline, CDR1 MGHRA and CDR2 YSYEKL. The chain's CDR3 is CASSQTSGPADEQFF. DNA for the CDR3: TGCGCCAGCAGCCAAACTAGCGGTCCGGCGGATGAGCAGTTCTTC.

The V gene is TRBV5-1, the J gene TRBJ2-1, with 11 bases identical to TRBD2. The CDR3 totals 17 residues. Germline assignment: CDR1 SGHRS and CDR2 YFSETQ. V lost 7 bases and J lost 3; bases outside the gene matches: 12. CDR3 sequence: CASRYKPGLADYNEQFF. CDR3 coding DNA: TGCGCCAGCCGCTATAAACCGGGACTAGCGGACTACAATGAGCAGTTCTTC.

The CDR3 loop is CASSFSGIGEQYF. Here the CDR3 DNA reads TGTGCCAGCAGCTTTAGCGGGATCGGCGAGCAGTACTTC. This chain links TRBV7-3 with TRBJ2-7; TRBD2 aligns across 8 bases. J gave up 6 bases and V 3 bases, and 4 bases lay outside the gene matches. CDR3 size: 13 residues. Germline CDR1 is SGHTA and CDR2 is FQGTGA.

The chain has TRBV28 and TRBJ2-7; 10 bases fit TRBD1. Germline assignment: CDR1 MDHEN and CDR2 SYDVKM. Trimming took 5 bases from V and 2 from J; bases not matched to a gene: 6. CDR3 length: 15 residues. Here the CDR3 DNA reads TGTGCCAGCAGTCCCTACGGGACAGGGGCCTACGAGCAGTACTTC. It is translated as CASSPYGTGAYEQYF.

The chain combines TRBV30 with TRBJ2-1, with 11 nucleotides matching TRBD2. The CDR3 runs to 15 residues. Germline V gene sequence: CDR1 GTSNPN, CDR2 SVGIG (reference sequence). J lost 1 base, V lost 2 bases, and 1 base had no gene match. CDR3: CAWSIAGGSYNEQFF. The DNA for the CDR3 is TGTGCCTGGAGTATAGCGGGAGGGTCCTACAATGAGCAGTTCTTC. Looking up the rest from reference TRBV30 and TRBJ2-1 gives the full variable domain: SQTIHQWPATLVQPVGSPLSLECTVEGTSNPNLYWYRQAAGRGLQLLFYSVGIGQISSEVPQNLSASRPQDRQFILSSKKLLLSDSGFYLCAWSIAGGSYNEQFFGPGTRLTVL.

V usage is TRBV28 and J usage is TRBJ1-2, with TRBD1 matching 7 bases. Germline assignment: CDR1 MDHEN and CDR2 SYDVKM. Trimming took 5 bases from V and 3 from J; bases not matched to a gene: 3. The CDR3 is 13 amino acids. Here the CDR3 DNA reads TGTGCCAGCAGTCCACAGGGGTACTATGGCTACACCTTC. Protein product: CASSPQGYYGYTF.

The V call is TRBV6-5, the J call TRBJ1-1; weak D call: TRBD1 (6 bases). The CDR3 consists of 12 residues. V was pared by 8 bases and J by 10 bases, with 17 bases between. CDR1 and CDR2 from the germline V gene are MNHEY and SVGAGI. CDR3 sequence: CASSGTPPGAFF. The CDR3 nucleotides are TGTGCCAGCTCCGGGACACCTCCCGGAGCTTTCTTT.